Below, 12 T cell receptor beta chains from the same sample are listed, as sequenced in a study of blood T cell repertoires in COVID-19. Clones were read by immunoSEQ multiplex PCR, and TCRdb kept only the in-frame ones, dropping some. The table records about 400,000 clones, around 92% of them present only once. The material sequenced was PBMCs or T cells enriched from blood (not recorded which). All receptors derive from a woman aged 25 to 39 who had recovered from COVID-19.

This CDR3 is CASSPNLGQGGGSQPQHF. CDR3 DNA: TGTGCCAGCAGTCCAAACTTGGGACAGGGGGGAGGTAGTCAGCCCCAGCATTTT. This chain joins TRBV28 and TRBJ1-5; TRBD1 matches 11 bases. Per the germline V gene, CDR1 is MDHEN and CDR2 is SYDVKM. Germline trimming cut 5 bases from V and 6 bases from J; bases unmatched to any gene: 15. The length of the CDR3 is 18 residues.

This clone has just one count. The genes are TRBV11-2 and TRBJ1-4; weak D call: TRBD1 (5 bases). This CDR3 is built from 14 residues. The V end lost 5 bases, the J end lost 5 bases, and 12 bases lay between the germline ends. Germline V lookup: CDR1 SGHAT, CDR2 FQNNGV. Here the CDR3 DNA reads TGTGCCAGCAGCCCAGCGGGGCGAAATGAAAAACTGTTTTTT. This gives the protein CASSPAGRNEKLFF.

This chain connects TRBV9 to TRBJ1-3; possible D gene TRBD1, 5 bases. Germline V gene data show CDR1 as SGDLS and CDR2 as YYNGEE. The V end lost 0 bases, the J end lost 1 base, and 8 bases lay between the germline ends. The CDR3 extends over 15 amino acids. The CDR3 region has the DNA TGTGCCAGCAGCGTAGAAAGGGGTTCTGGAAACACCATATATTTT. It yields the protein CASSVERGSGNTIYF.

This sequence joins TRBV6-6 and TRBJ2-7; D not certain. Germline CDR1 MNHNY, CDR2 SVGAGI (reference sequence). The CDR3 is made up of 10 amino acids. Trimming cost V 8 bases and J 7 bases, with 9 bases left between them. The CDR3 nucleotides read TGTGCCAGCGGCCGAACAGAGCAGTACTTC. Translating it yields CASGRTEQYF.

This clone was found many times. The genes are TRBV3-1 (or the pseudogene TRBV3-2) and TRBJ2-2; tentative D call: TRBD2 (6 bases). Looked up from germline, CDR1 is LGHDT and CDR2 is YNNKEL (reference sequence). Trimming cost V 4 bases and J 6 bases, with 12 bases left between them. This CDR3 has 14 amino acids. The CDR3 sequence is CASSRNPGAGELFF. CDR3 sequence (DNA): TGTGCCAGCAGCCGGAACCCGGGGGCCGGGGAGCTGTTTTTT.

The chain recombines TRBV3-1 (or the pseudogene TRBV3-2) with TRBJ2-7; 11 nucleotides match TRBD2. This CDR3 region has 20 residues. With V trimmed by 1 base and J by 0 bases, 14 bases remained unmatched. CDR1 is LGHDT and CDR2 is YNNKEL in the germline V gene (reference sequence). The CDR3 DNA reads TGTGCCAGCAGCCAAGGAGGATCGGTCACTAGCGGGGGAAGCTCCTACGAGCAGTACTTC. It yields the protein CASSQGGSVTSGGSSYEQYF.

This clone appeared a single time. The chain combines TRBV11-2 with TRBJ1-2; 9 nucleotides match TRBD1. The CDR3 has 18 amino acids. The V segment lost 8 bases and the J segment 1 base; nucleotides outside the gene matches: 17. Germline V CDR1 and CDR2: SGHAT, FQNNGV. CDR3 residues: CASGTSNLGTGINYGYTF. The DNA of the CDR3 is TGTGCCAGCGGAACGTCGAATCTCGGGACAGGGATTAACTATGGCTACACCTTC.

The CDR3 loop reads CASSLPWGARKGYTF. The CDR3, as DNA: TGTGCCAGCAGCTTGCCTTGGGGCGCGAGGAAGGGCTACACCTTC. V gene TRBV11-2 combines with J gene TRBJ1-2; possible D gene TRBD1, 5 bases. This CDR3 is built from 15 residues. Trimming stripped 3 bases from V and 8 bases from J, with 19 bases between. Germline V gene sequence: CDR1 SGHAT, CDR2 FQNNGV.

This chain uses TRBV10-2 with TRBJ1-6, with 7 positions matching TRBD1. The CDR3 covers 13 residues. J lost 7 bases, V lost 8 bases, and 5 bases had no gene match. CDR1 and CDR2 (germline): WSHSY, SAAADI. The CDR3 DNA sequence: TGCGCCAGCGCCGGGACAGACAATTCACCCCTCCACTTT. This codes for CASAGTDNSPLHF.

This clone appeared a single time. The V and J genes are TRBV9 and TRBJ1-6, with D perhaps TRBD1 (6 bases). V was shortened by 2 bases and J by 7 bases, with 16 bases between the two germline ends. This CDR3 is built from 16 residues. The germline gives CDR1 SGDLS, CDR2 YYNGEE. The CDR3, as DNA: TGTGCCAGCAGCGTCGCCGACAGGTTCTACAATTCACCCCTCCACTTT. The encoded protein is CASSVADRFYNSPLHF.

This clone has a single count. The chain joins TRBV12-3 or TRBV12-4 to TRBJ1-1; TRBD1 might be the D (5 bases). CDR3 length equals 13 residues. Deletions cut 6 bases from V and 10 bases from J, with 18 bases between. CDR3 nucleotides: TGTGCCAGCAGGCCCCCGGGGGATCGGGCAGCTTTCTTT. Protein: CASRPPGDRAAFF.

CDR3 coding DNA: TGCAGCGTTGCTAGCGGGAACACCGGGGAGCTGTTTTTT. Translating gives CSVASGNTGELFF. The rearrangement links TRBV29-1 to TRBJ2-2; TRBD2 matches at 7 bases. Looked up from germline, CDR1 is SQVTM and CDR2 is ANQGSEA. The CDR3 has 13 residues. V trimming: 4 bases; J trimming: 1 base; junction bases outside the gene matches: 0.